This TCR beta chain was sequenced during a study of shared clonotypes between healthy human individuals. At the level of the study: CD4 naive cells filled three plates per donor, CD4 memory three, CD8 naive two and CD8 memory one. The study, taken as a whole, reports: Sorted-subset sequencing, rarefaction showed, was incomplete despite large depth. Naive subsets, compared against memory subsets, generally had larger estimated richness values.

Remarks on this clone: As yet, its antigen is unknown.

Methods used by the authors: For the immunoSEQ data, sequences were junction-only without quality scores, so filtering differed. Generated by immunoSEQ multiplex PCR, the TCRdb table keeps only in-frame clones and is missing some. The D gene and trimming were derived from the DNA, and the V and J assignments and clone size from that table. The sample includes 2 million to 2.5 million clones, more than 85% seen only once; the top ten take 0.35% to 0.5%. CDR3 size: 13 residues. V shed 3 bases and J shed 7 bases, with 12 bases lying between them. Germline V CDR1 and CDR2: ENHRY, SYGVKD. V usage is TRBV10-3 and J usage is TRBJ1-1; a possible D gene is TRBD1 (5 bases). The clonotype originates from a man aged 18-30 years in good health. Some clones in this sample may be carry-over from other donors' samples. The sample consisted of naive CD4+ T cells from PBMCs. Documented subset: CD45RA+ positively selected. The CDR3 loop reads CAISDRGTDEAFF. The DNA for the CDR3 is TGTGCCATCAGTGATCGGGGGACGGATGAAGCTTTCTTT.